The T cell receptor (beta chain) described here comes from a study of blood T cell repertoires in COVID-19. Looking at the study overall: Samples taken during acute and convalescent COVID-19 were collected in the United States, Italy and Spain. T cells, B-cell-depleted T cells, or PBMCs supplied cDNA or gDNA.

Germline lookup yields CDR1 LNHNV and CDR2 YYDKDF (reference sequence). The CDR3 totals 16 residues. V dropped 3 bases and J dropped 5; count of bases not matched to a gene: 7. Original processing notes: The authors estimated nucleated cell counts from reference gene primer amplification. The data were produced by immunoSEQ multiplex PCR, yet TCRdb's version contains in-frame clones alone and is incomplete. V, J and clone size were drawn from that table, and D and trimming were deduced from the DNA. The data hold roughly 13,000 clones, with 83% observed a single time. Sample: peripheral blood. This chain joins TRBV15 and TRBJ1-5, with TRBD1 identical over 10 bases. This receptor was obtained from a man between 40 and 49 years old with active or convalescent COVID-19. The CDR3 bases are TGTGCCACCAGCAGCCCGGGACAGGGGCTCGATCAGCCCCAGCATTTT. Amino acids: CATSSPGQGLDQPQHF.